The T cell receptor (beta chain) under discussion was sequenced for a study of HIV-infected patients and healthy controls. Study results and caveats: HIV+ repertoires were severely depleted of MAIT alpha-chain CDR3s, unlike healthy controls. The seeming recovery of the Gini index after therapy in HIV-infected patients vanished in size-matched data.

The CDR3 loop spans 14 amino acids. Trimming removed 0 bases at V and 4 bases at J, with 10 bases between. CDR1 and CDR2 (germline): DFQATT, SNEGSKA (reference sequence). All unsorted peripheral T cells were captured because whole blood was used without fractionation. This clonotype was picked up many times. Its specificity is unknown. Alpha and beta constant-region primers primed reverse transcription of about 0.5 ug RNA. Separate chain-specific third strand synthesis with multiplexing indices produced the alpha and beta libraries. A single primer pair per chain amplified all rearrangements, with per-molecule barcodes. Each CDR3 protein gets one entry after TCRdb re-called the 5' RACE reads with MiXCR. Among 15,000 to 17,000 distinct CDR3 sequences listed, about 7% were seen once.

The chain combines TRBV20-1 with TRBJ1-5; D may be TRBD1 (5 bases). The sample was blood. This TCR came from an adult in good health. The CDR3: CSARDSGRNQPQHF. In DNA, the CDR3 is TGCAGTGCTAGAGATTCGGGACGGAATCAGCCCCAGCATTTT.